Below are 20 T cell receptor beta chains sequenced from a single sample in a study of shared clonotypes between healthy human individuals (dated by TCRdb to the early 2020s). The library was built by means of the immunoSEQ multiplex PCR assay. What TCRdb holds here is the immuneACCESS table cut down to in-frame rearrangements. Part of the clones is not present; checked against another copy, under half of the missing clones reflect an unresolved V gene, and the others are unexplained. A total of roughly 2.2 million clones appear in this sample, 85% to 95% of them only once. The biggest ten clones account for 0.39% of the sample. The source material was naive CD4+ T cells from PBMCs. What this sample's cell subset or site label stands for: CD45RA+ positively selected. The receptors were gathered from a man aged 18 to 30 in good health. Some clones in this sample may be carry-over from other donors' samples.

This chain connects TRBV5-1 to TRBJ2-1; 8 bases agree with TRBD2. Germline V gives CDR1 SGHRS, CDR2 YFSETQ. The junction had 8 bases not matched to a gene; V was cut back by 4 bases and J by 5 bases. The CDR3 covers 15 residues. The CDR3 bases are TGCGCCAGCAGCGCGGGGGGTTATTCTGACAATGAGCAGTTCTTC. It codes for CASSAGGYSDNEQFF.

This sequence joins TRBV2 and TRBJ2-1; tentative D call: TRBD1 (5 bases). Germline CDR1 SNHLY, CDR2 FYNNEI. The CDR3 covers 13 residues. V was clipped by 2 bases and J by 5 bases, with 7 bases between them. CDR3 bases: TGTGCCAGCAGTGAACAGGGCAACAATGAGCAGTTCTTC. It yields the protein CASSEQGNNEQFF.

The CDR3 reads CASSLVVLAGRLGAYEQYF. Here the CDR3 DNA reads TGTGCCAGCAGCTTAGTGGTACTAGCGGGAAGGCTGGGGGCCTACGAGCAGTACTTC. The chain joins TRBV7-2 to TRBJ2-7; 10 nucleotides match TRBD2. This CDR3 has 19 residues. V shed 1 base, J shed 2 bases, and the junction held 14 bases outside the gene matches. CDR1 is SGHTA, CDR2 FQGNSA, per germline.

The rearrangement uses TRBV19 and TRBJ1-5; D is undetermined. V gave up 7 bases and J gave up 4 bases, with 11 bases separating them. Germline V gene lookup returns CDR1 LNHDA and CDR2 SQIVND (reference sequence). The length of the CDR3 is 13 residues. The CDR3 region is CASNYWENQPQHF. CDR3 DNA: TGTGCCAGTAATTACTGGGAGAATCAGCCCCAGCATTTT.

The chain links TRBV15 to TRBJ1-4; D gene unclear. V lost 4 bases and J lost 5, with 5 bases in between. This CDR3 is built from 12 residues. Germline V gene data show CDR1 as LNHNV and CDR2 as YYDKDF (reference sequence). CDR3 amino acids: CATSIANEKLFF. CDR3 DNA: TGTGCCACCAGCATCGCCAATGAAAAACTGTTTTTT. Full variable domain (missing parts from reference TRBV15 and TRBJ1-4): DAMVIQNPRYQVTQFGKPVTLSCSQTLNHNVMYWYQQKSSQAPKLLFHYYDKDFNNEADTPDNFQSRRPNTSFCFLDIRSPGLGDTAMYLCATSIANEKLFFGSGTQLSVL.

This clone was observed a handful of times. The gene calls are TRBV30 and TRBJ1-5; weak D call: TRBD1 (6 bases). Germline CDR1 reads GTSNPN; CDR2 reads SVGIG (reference sequence). There are 14 residues in the CDR3. With 3 bases removed from V and 7 bases from J, the gap between germline ends came to 16 bases. CDR3: CAWRGGGLSQPQHF. In DNA, the CDR3 is TGTGCCTGGAGAGGAGGGGGGCTCAGCCAGCCCCAGCATTTT.

The rearrangement links TRBV21-1 to TRBJ2-6; the D call in the table, TRBD1, was not verified against the DNA. TRBV21-1 is marked as a pseudogene. The CDR3 extends over 18 amino acids. The CDR3 region is CASSKATGPHSGANVLTF. The CDR3 DNA sequence: TGTGCCAGCAGCAAAGCAACAGGGCCCCACTCTGGGGCCAACGTCCTGACTTTC.

In its sample, this clone was seen once. This CDR3 is also generated by other DNA sequences in the sample. The chain is built from TRBV14 and TRBJ1-1; D gene uncertain. This CDR3 is built from 14 residues. V shed 0 bases and J shed 4 bases, with 9 bases lying between them. Germline loops: CDR1 SGHDN, CDR2 FVKESK. The CDR3 protein is CASSQELGSTEAFF. DNA of the CDR3: TGTGCCAGCAGCCAAGAACTGGGGAGCACTGAAGCTTTCTTT.

This clone has just a few counts. This chain uses TRBV14 with TRBJ1-1, with 7 nucleotides matching TRBD1. The CDR3 loop spans 15 amino acids. Per the germline V gene, CDR1 is SGHDN and CDR2 is FVKESK. With 5 bases clipped from V and 5 bases from J, the junction kept 11 bases outside the gene matches. CDR3 amino acids: CASSDRQGVRTEAFF. CDR3 bases: TGTGCCAGCAGCGACCGACAGGGTGTAAGAACTGAAGCTTTCTTT.

The chain employs TRBV5-4 and TRBJ2-2, with a tentative D call TRBD1 (6 bases). The V and J ends lost 4 bases and 1 base respectively, with 11 bases between them. Per the germline V gene, CDR1 is SGHNT and CDR2 is YYREEE (reference sequence). The CDR3 runs to 15 residues. CDR3 loop: CASSPARGNTGELFF. The DNA for the CDR3 is TGTGCCAGCAGCCCGGCCAGGGGGAACACCGGGGAGCTGTTTTTT.

The CDR3 reads CASSLGPEVSQETQYF. CDR3 nucleotides: TGCGCCAGCAGCTTGGGCCCCGAGGTATCCCAAGAGACCCAGTACTTC. The chain links TRBV5-1 to TRBJ2-5; D is unclear. Germline values: CDR1 SGHRS, CDR2 YFSETQ. This CDR3 has 16 residues. The V end was cut by 0 bases, the J end by 1 base, with 13 bases between.

The chain joins TRBV4-1 to TRBJ2-3; 12 bases align to TRBD2. The CDR3 is 17 amino acids. Germline loops: CDR1 MGHRA, CDR2 YSYEKL. Trimming cost V 0 bases and J 2 bases; bases outside gene matches: 3. CDR3 sequence (DNA): TGCGCCAGCAGCCAAGATCGGACTAGCGGGACCACAGATACGCAGTATTTT. It is translated as CASSQDRTSGTTDTQYF.

About this clone: One end of the junction varies from germline; a read error may be responsible. The rearrangement uses TRBV5-6 and TRBJ2-1; the D gene is possibly TRBD2 (5 bases). Looked up from germline, CDR1 is SGHDT and CDR2 is YYEEEE. This CDR3 is built from 15 residues. CDR3 sequence (DNA): TGTGCCAGCAGCTTGTTGGCCAGCGACTACAATGGGCAGTTCTTC. It encodes CASSLLASDYNGQFF.

As DNA, the CDR3 is TGTGCCTGGAGTCGGGTGAACAATGAGCAGTTCTTC. Its translation: CAWSRVNNEQFF. The V call is TRBV30, the J call TRBJ2-1; no reliable D call. The CDR3 length is 12 residues. V was pared by 2 bases and J by 5 bases, with 7 bases between. In germline, CDR1 is GTSNPN, CDR2 SVGIG (reference sequence).

This chain uses TRBV28 with TRBJ2-3; TRBD2 matches 9 bases. V lost 3 bases to trimming and J lost 4 bases; unmatched junction nucleotides: 5. This CDR3 is 15 amino acids long. The germline V gene encodes CDR1 MDHEN and CDR2 SYDVKM. This CDR3 reads CASSFLSGSPDTQYF. The DNA for the CDR3 is TGTGCCAGCAGTTTTCTTAGCGGGAGCCCAGATACGCAGTATTTT.

This rearrangement joins TRBV25-1 to TRBJ1-1; D uncertain. CDR3 length: 16 residues. Germline-derived CDR1 and CDR2 are MGHDK and SYGVNS. V was cut by 3 bases and J by 0 bases, with 14 bases left in between. The CDR3 coding sequence is TGTGCCAGCAGTGAGCTTGAGAGGGTAGTGAACACTGAAGCTTTCTTT. Translation: CASSELERVVNTEAFF.

Note on this clone: This specimen includes other DNA sequences encoding the same CDR3. The chain recombines TRBV5-6 with TRBJ2-7; 8 bases are a match to TRBD1. The V and J ends lost 4 bases and 3 bases, in that order; junction bases with no gene match: 3. Germline CDR1 reads SGHDT; CDR2 reads YYEEEE. This CDR3 contains 13 residues. DNA of the CDR3: TGTGCCAGCAGCCGGGACAGGAGCTACGAGCAGTACTTC. It specifies CASSRDRSYEQYF.

The sample holds one count of this clone. The J gene is TRBJ2-1, the V gene TRBV6-1; the D is unclear. Germline CDR1 and CDR2: MNHNS and SASEGT. V lost 1 base and J 2 bases, leaving 12 bases between the germline ends. This CDR3 has 16 residues. CDR3 protein: CASSEGFGHTYNEQFF. As DNA, the CDR3 is TGTGCCAGCAGTGAAGGCTTCGGTCACACCTACAATGAGCAGTTCTTC.

As for this clone: Other nucleotide sequences in the sample specify the same CDR3. The chain employs TRBV19 and TRBJ2-7, with TRBD2 identical over 13 bases. The CDR3 totals 15 residues. V lost 6 bases and J lost 1; bases outside the gene matches: 3. CDR1 and CDR2 (germline): LNHDA, SQIVND (reference sequence). The CDR3, as DNA: TGTGCCAGTAGCCGACTAGCGGGAGGTTCCTACGAGCAGTACTTC. This encodes CASSRLAGGSYEQYF.

This clone was picked up one time. The rearrangement uses TRBV2 and TRBJ1-2; 8 bases map to TRBD1. This CDR3 comprises 14 residues. Germline CDR1 SNHLY, CDR2 FYNNEI. Germline trimming cut 6 bases from V and 8 bases from J; bases unmatched to any gene: 11. CDR3 sequence: CASSLMTGVRGYTF. The CDR3, as DNA: TGTGCCAGCAGCCTAATGACAGGGGTGAGGGGCTACACCTTC. The whole variable domain, remainder taken from reference TRBV2 and TRBJ1-2, is EPEVTQTPSHQVTQMGQEVILRCVPISNHLYFYWYRQILGQKVEFLVSFYNNEISEKSEIFDDQFSVERPDGSNFTLKIRSTKLEDSAMYFCASSLMTGVRGYTFGSGTRLTVV.